A single sample gave rise to the 26 T cell receptor beta chains below, sequenced in a study of blood T cell repertoires in COVID-19 (dated by TCRdb to about 2020). Receptor libraries were prepared by the immunoSEQ multiplex PCR assay. The table comes from immuneACCESS by way of TCRdb, which keeps in-frame sequences with V and J called. Part of the clones is missing from these tables; in studies checked, under half for an unresolved V gene and the rest for unknown reasons. Present in this sample are tens of thousands of clones, 88% of which were seen just once. Of the sample, 4.8% is held by the ten largest clones. Sequencing used peripheral blood. The receptors stem from a woman at least 80 years old with active COVID-19.

V usage is TRBV5-4 and J usage is TRBJ2-2; TRBD1 aligns across 9 bases. Germline V gene sequence: CDR1 SGHNT, CDR2 YYREEE (reference sequence). Trimming at V came to 4 bases and at J to 3 bases, leaving 4 bases not matched to a gene. This CDR3 is 15 amino acids long. The CDR3 DNA sequence: TGTGCCAGCAGCCGAGGGACAGGGTACACCGGGGAGCTGTTTTTT. It encodes CASSRGTGYTGELFF.

This clone was counted only a few times. The chain carries TRBV4-3 and TRBJ2-7, with D possibly TRBD1 on 5 matching bases. The CDR3 is 14 residues long. With 0 bases removed from V and 12 bases from J, the gap between germline ends came to 18 bases. CDR1 is LGHNA, CDR2 YSLEER, per germline. CDR3 coding DNA: TGCGCCAGCAGCCAAGATAGGGGCAGCCCAGTGGTGTACTTC. Translated, it gives CASSQDRGSPVVYF.

This chain joins TRBV5-1 and TRBJ1-1; D is unresolved. The V gene's germline CDR1 is SGHRS and CDR2 YFSETQ. The CDR3 runs to 13 residues. The V end lost 3 bases, the J end lost 3 bases, and 9 bases lay between the germline ends. CDR3 in amino acids: CASSYSSDTEAFF. The CDR3 DNA reads as TGCGCCAGCAGCTACTCGAGTGACACTGAAGCTTTCTTT.

The genes are TRBV10-3 and TRBJ1-2; possibly TRBD1 for D (5 bases). CDR3 size: 14 residues. Germline CDR1 is ENHRY and CDR2 is SYGVKD. V lost 3 bases and J 2 bases, leaving 10 bases between the germline ends. The CDR3 DNA follows: TGTGCCATCAGTGAAGCAGGGTCAAACTATGGCTACACCTTC. It translates to CAISEAGSNYGYTF.

The V gene is TRBV15, the J gene TRBJ2-5, with TRBD2 matching 13 bases. Germline CDR1 and CDR2: LNHNV and YYDKDF (reference sequence). CDR3 size: 17 residues. Trimming cost V 5 bases and J 3 bases; bases outside gene matches: 9. This CDR3 reads CATSPWGLAGLEETQYF. The CDR3, as DNA: TGTGCCACCAGCCCCTGGGGACTAGCGGGATTGGAAGAGACCCAGTACTTC.

The chain uses TRBV19 and TRBJ1-1, with TRBD1 identical over 7 bases. The CDR3 contains 15 residues. The V gene end was trimmed by 5 bases and the J gene end by 3 bases; junction bases not matched to a gene: 9. Per the germline V gene, CDR1 is LNHDA and CDR2 is SQIVND (reference sequence). The CDR3 DNA sequence: TGTGCCAGTAGTCCCCGGACAGGTAGGGACACTGAAGCTTTCTTT. It is translated as CASSPRTGRDTEAFF.

V is TRBV5-4 and J is TRBJ2-1, with TRBD2 matching 14 bases. The ends lost 4 bases at V and 7 bases at J; junction bases unmatched: 13. Germline CDR1 reads SGHNT; CDR2 reads YYREEE (reference sequence). This CDR3 has 18 residues. CDR3 bases: TGTGCCAGCAGCCCCGGGACTAGCGGGAGAGGAGGAGGGAATGAGCAGTTCTTC. Amino acid sequence: CASSPGTSGRGGGNEQFF.

CDR3 residues: CASSYSDRVANEQYF. The CDR3 DNA sequence: TGTGCCAGCAGTTACTCGGACAGGGTCGCGAACGAGCAGTACTTC. V and J are TRBV6-6 and TRBJ2-7; TRBD1 aligns across 8 bases. The ends lost 0 bases at V and 5 bases at J; junction bases unmatched: 6. There are 15 residues in the CDR3. Germline CDR1 is MNHNY and CDR2 is SVGAGI (reference sequence).

This clone is a singleton in its sample. This rearrangement joins TRBV7-6 to TRBJ1-6; D not certain. Looked up from germline, CDR1 is SGHVS and CDR2 is FNYEAQ. V was clipped by 1 base and J by 0 bases, with 13 bases between them. This CDR3 contains 18 residues. The CDR3 loop reads CASSLDPPGSSYNSPLHF. The DNA for the CDR3 is TGTGCCAGCAGCTTAGACCCTCCGGGGAGCTCCTATAATTCACCCCTCCACTTT.

The J gene is TRBJ2-1, the V gene TRBV7-2; TRBD2 agrees at 12 bases. With V trimmed by 0 bases and J by 8 bases, 8 bases remained unmatched. This CDR3 has 17 residues. Germline lookup yields CDR1 SGHTA and CDR2 FQGNSA. The chain's CDR3 is CASSLAPLAGGKDEQFF. CDR3 DNA sequence: TGTGCCAGCAGCTTAGCCCCCCTAGCGGGAGGGAAGGATGAGCAGTTCTTC.

The gene calls are TRBV5-1 and TRBJ1-2; no clear D. Trimming stripped 2 bases from V and 0 bases from J, with 8 bases between. There are 14 residues in the CDR3. Germline loops: CDR1 SGHRS, CDR2 YFSETQ. CDR3 sequence reads: CASSLDTANYGYTF. As DNA, the CDR3 is TGCGCCAGCAGCTTAGACACCGCTAACTATGGCTACACCTTC.

This chain uses TRBV5-1 with TRBJ2-2, with TRBD1 as a possible D gene (6 bases). The CDR3 contains 15 residues. The germline CDR1 and CDR2 sequences are SGHRS and YFSETQ. With 1 base removed from V and 3 bases from J, the gap between germline ends came to 10 bases. CDR3 protein: CASSLIDRYTGELFF. In nucleotides, the CDR3 is TGCGCCAGCAGCTTGATTGACAGGTACACCGGGGAGCTGTTTTTT.

The chain couples TRBV6-6 to TRBJ1-4; D remains unclear. This CDR3 spans 14 amino acids. The germline CDR1 and CDR2 sequences are MNHNY and SVGAGI (reference sequence). V was pared by 4 bases and J by 4 bases, with 10 bases between. The CDR3 DNA reads as TGTGCCAGCAGTTCAGGACTCAGTAATGAAAAACTGTTTTTT. It encodes CASSSGLSNEKLFF.

About this clone: One junction end disagrees with the germline gene, perhaps due to a read error. The CDR3 reads CASSPGLAGGFDF. CDR3 nucleotides: TGTGCCAGCAGTCCGGGACTAGCGGGAGGATTTGACTTC. V usage is TRBV27 and J usage is TRBJ2-5; 15 positions match TRBD2. Looked up from germline, CDR1 is MNHEY and CDR2 is SMNVEV (reference sequence). The CDR3 has 13 residues.

The V and J genes are TRBV7-3 and TRBJ2-5; D gene unclear. The CDR3 has 13 residues. Germline V gene sequence: CDR1 SGHTA, CDR2 FQGTGA. Trimming removed 5 bases from V and 2 bases from J, with 9 bases in between. Written as DNA, the CDR3 is TGTGCCAGCAGCCCCTCGGGTCAAGAGACCCAGTACTTC. It is translated as CASSPSGQETQYF.

The chain combines TRBV7-9 with TRBJ2-7, with 9 bases that match TRBD2. The CDR3 is 14 amino acids. Germline lookup yields CDR1 SEHNR and CDR2 FQNEAQ (reference sequence). Unmatched junction bases numbered 7, after V lost 4 bases and J lost 6 bases. The CDR3: CASSSSGNPSEQYF. As DNA, the CDR3 is TGTGCCAGCAGCTCTAGCGGGAACCCTAGCGAGCAGTACTTC.

The V and J genes are TRBV19 and TRBJ2-4; unclear D gene. From germline, CDR1 is LNHDA and CDR2 SQIVND (reference sequence). Trimming removed 5 bases from V and 10 bases from J, with 12 bases in between. The CDR3 extends over 12 amino acids. The CDR3 DNA follows: TGTGCCAGTAGTGGTAACAGAAGAATTCAGTACTTC. Translated: CASSGNRRIQYF.

The V gene is TRBV3-1 (or the pseudogene TRBV3-2), the J gene TRBJ2-5; tentative D call: TRBD1 (6 bases). The V end was cut by 3 bases, the J end by 1 base, with 12 bases between. Looked up from germline, CDR1 is LGHDT and CDR2 is YNNKEL (reference sequence). The CDR3 totals 15 residues. The DNA of the CDR3 is TGTGCCAGCAGCCAGGAACCAGGGGTCCAAGAGACCCAGTACTTC. This sequence encodes CASSQEPGVQETQYF.

The V and J genes are TRBV7-8 and TRBJ2-2, with D possibly matching TRBD2 (6 bases). In germline, CDR1 is SGHVS, CDR2 FQNEAQ. The V end was cut by 1 base, the J end by 0 bases, with 15 bases between. CDR3 length equals 18 residues. The CDR3 spells CASSLVSAGGANTGELFF. In DNA, the CDR3 is TGTGCCAGCAGCTTAGTATCTGCGGGCGGGGCGAACACCGGGGAGCTGTTTTTT.

V and J are TRBV4-2 and TRBJ2-3; 11 bases are shared with TRBD2. Trimming cost V 4 bases and J 2 bases; bases outside gene matches: 8. The CDR3 is made up of 17 amino acids. Germline V gene sequence: CDR1 LGHNA, CDR2 YNFKEQ. The CDR3 sequence: CASSLSIAGGDTDTQYF. CDR3 in DNA: TGTGCCAGCAGCCTTTCGATAGCGGGAGGGGACACAGATACGCAGTATTTT.

The V gene is TRBV18, the J gene TRBJ2-3; 10 bases align to TRBD2. Losses at the gene ends were 4 bases for V and 5 bases for J; bases not matched to a gene: 3. The CDR3 has 14 amino acids. In germline, CDR1 is KGHSH, CDR2 LQKENI. The CDR3 here is CASSHWTSGDTQYF. DNA for the CDR3: TGTGCCAGCTCACACTGGACTAGCGGAGATACGCAGTATTTT.

The chain joins TRBV9 to TRBJ2-1; 8 bases match TRBD1. V dropped 3 bases and J dropped 8; count of bases not matched to a gene: 7. The CDR3 is 14 residues long. Looked up from germline, CDR1 is SGDLS and CDR2 is YYNGEE. The CDR3 DNA reads TGTGCCAGCAGCGCCACGGACAGGGTCTATGAGCAGTTCTTC. Its protein is CASSATDRVYEQFF.

V gene TRBV7-9 combines with J gene TRBJ2-2; no reliable D call. CDR3 length equals 11 residues. V was cut by 8 bases and J by 6 bases, with 7 bases left in between. CDR1 is SEHNR and CDR2 is FQNEAQ in the germline V gene (reference sequence). The CDR3: CASPQAGELFF. The DNA of the CDR3 is TGTGCCAGCCCTCAGGCCGGGGAGCTGTTTTTT.

The genes are TRBV2 and TRBJ1-4; the D is unclear. The CDR3 has 15 residues. Germline lookup yields CDR1 SNHLY and CDR2 FYNNEI. Trimming removed 4 bases from V and 0 bases from J, with 9 bases in between. The CDR3 DNA reads as TGTGCCAGCAGTGCTGACTGGTCAACTAATGAAAAACTGTTTTTT. Amino acid sequence: CASSADWSTNEKLFF.

The chain combines TRBV21-1 with TRBJ1-1. TRBV21-1 is termed a pseudogene. The CDR3 runs 15 residues. The CDR3 protein is CASILVQGGGTEAFF. In DNA form, the CDR3 reads TGTGCCAGCATACTCGTCCAAGGGGGGGGCACTGAAGCTTTCTTT.

V gene TRBV12-3 or TRBV12-4 combines with J gene TRBJ2-1, with D perhaps TRBD2 (6 bases). V lost 6 bases and J 11 bases, leaving 14 bases between the germline ends. The CDR3 runs to 12 residues. The CDR3, as DNA: TGTGCCAGCAGGGACTACGCTGGTAAGCAGTTCTTC. Its translation: CASRDYAGKQFF.